A selection of T cell receptor beta chains follows, all from one sample in a study of T cell repertoires in ileal Crohn's disease. The method was immunoSEQ multiplex PCR; TCRdb's version includes in-frame clones alone and lacks a portion of them. The table has approximately 15,000 clones, 80% seen once. The sequenced sample was ileal tissue. The receptors here all came from an adult with Crohn's disease. Each CDR3 is given with its conserved first and last residue. A D gene is named only where the DNA matches it firmly. Clone size, where shown, is once, few, many, or a class for clones that have expanded.

V	size	D	J	DNA	CDR3
TRBV5-8	few	.	TRBJ2-4	TGTGCCAGCAGCTCTCTGAGACTAAGAAACATTCAGTACTTC	CASSSLRLRNIQYF
TRBV11-2	.	TRBD1	TRBJ2-7	TGTGCCAGCAGTTCAACCCCGGGACAGGGGTGGTGGGAGCAGTACTTC	CASSSTPGQGWWEQYF
TRBV11-3	.	.	TRBJ2-3	TGTGCCAGCAGCGCACGGACATCCGGAGATACGCAGTATTTT	CASSARTSGDTQYF
TRBV7-2	.	.	TRBJ1-3	TGTGCCAGCATGGACAGTGGAAACACCATATATTTT	CASMDSGNTIYF
TRBV7-2	.	TRBD1	TRBJ1-5	TGTGCCAGCAGACAAGGACAGGGGAACAATCAGCCCCAGCATTTT	CASRQGQGNNQPQHF
TRBV7-6	.	TRBD1	TRBJ2-2	TGTGCCAGCAGCGGTCAGGACAGGCAGAACACCGGGGAGCTGTTTTTT	CASSGQDRQNTGELFF
TRBV11-3	.	.	TRBJ1-1	TGTGCCAGCAGCTTAGACACTGCCCCTGAAGCTTTCTTT	CASSLDTAPEAFF
TRBV6-1	.	TRBD1	TRBJ2-7	TGTGCCTCGGGACAGGGACCCTACGAGCAGTACTTC	CASGQGPYEQYF
TRBV9	.	TRBD1	TRBJ1-4	TGTGCCAGCAGCGTAGGGGCTCGACAGGGAAATGAAAAACTGTTTTTT	CASSVGARQGNEKLFF
TRBV11-3	few	TRBD2	TRBJ2-1	TGTGCCAGCAGCCTTGGGACTAGCGGGAGCGATGAGCAGTTCTTC	CASSLGTSGSDEQFF
TRBV10-3	.	TRBD2	TRBJ2-5	TGTGCCATCAGTGAAGGGGACAACCCCTTTCTAGCGGGTAGCCAAGAGACCCAGTACTTC	CAISEGDNPFLAGSQETQYF
TRBV18	.	TRBD2	TRBJ2-1	TGTGCCAGCTCATCGGGACTAGGAGGGGTGGGTGAGCAGTTCTTC	CASSSGLGGVGEQFF
TRBV5-6	.	.	TRBJ2-7	TGTGCCAGCAGCTTGAGCCCGACAGCCTACGAGCAGTACTTC	CASSLSPTAYEQYF
TRBV15	.	.	TRBJ2-1	TGTGCCACCAGCAGAGAGACAGAGCAGTTCTTC	CATSRETEQFF
TRBV19	once	.	TRBJ2-1	TGTGCCAGTAGTAGGCTAGCCGGGCATGAGCAGTTCTTC	CASSRLAGHEQFF
TRBV6-4	.	TRBD1	TRBJ1-1	TGTGCCAGCAGTGACGGGACAGGGGCCACTGAAGCTTTCTTT	CASSDGTGATEAFF
TRBV29-1	.	.	TRBJ2-3	TGCAGCGTTGAAGTAAGGACTACCTTTAGCACAGATACGCAGTATTTT	CSVEVRTTFSTDTQYF
TRBV5-4	.	TRBD1	TRBJ1-2	TGTGCCAGCAGCTCGGACAGGCGCTATGGCTACACCTTC	CASSSDRRYGYTF
TRBV9	.	TRBD1	TRBJ1-5	TGTGCCAGCAGCCACGACGGGACAGGGCCCCAGCCCCAGCATTTT	CASSHDGTGPQPQHF
TRBV5-4	once	.	TRBJ1-1	TGTGCCAGCAGCTCCCCGGGGACTTACACTGAAGCTTTCTTT	CASSSPGTYTEAFF
TRBV5-6	.	.	TRBJ1-5	TGTGCCAGCACCCGGGGTGCCGAACAGCCCCAGCATTTT	CASTRGAEQPQHF
TRBV6-5	medium-sized	.	TRBJ2-5	TGTGCCAGCAGTTACGGGGGCCCTCAAGAGACCCAGTACTTC	CASSYGGPQETQYF
TRBV2	.	.	TRBJ2-5	TGTGCCAGCAGAGAACGGGGGAACCAAGAGACCCAGTACTTC	CASRERGNQETQYF
TRBV7-9	.	TRBD1	TRBJ2-7	TGTGCCAGCAGCCCCGAGGGGGCGTTTAACGAGCAGTACTTC	CASSPEGAFNEQYF
TRBV19	.	.	TRBJ2-3	TGTGCCACCCACGCCGGCGGTCCCACGCAGTATTTT	CATHAGGPTQYF
TRBV11-3	.	.	TRBJ1-1	TGTGCCAGCAGCTTAGCGGGGGACACTGAAGCTTTCTTT	CASSLAGDTEAFF
TRBV6-5	few	TRBD2	TRBJ2-1	TGTGCCAGCAGGCGGGGACTAGCGGGAATCGATGAGCAGTTCTTC	CASRRGLAGIDEQFF
TRBV6-5	few	TRBD2	TRBJ2-1	TGTGCCAGCAGTTCAGGACCTAGCGGGTCCTACAATGAGCAGTTCTTC	CASSSGPSGSYNEQFF
TRBV5-1	.	.	TRBJ2-7	TGCGCCAGCAGCTACGGCGGATCCTACGAGCAGTACTTC	CASSYGGSYEQYF
TRBV5-1	.	.	TRBJ2-7	TGCGCCAGCAGCTTGTCTGCCTACGAGCAGTACTTC	CASSLSAYEQYF
TRBV7-6	.	.	TRBJ1-1	TGTGCCAGCAGCTGGGGGGTAGACACTGAAGCTTTCTTT	CASSWGVDTEAFF
TRBV5-4	.	TRBD2	TRBJ2-1	TGTGCCAGCAGCCGGGGGGGGGCCTCCTACAATGAGCAGTTCTTC	CASSRGGASYNEQFF
TRBV27	.	.	TRBJ1-3	TGTGCCAGCAGTCCCGGACACTCCGTCTTATATTTT	CASSPGHSVLYF
TRBV6-4	medium-sized	TRBD2	TRBJ2-1	TGTGCCAGCAGTGACTCGACTAGCGGGAGTAATGAGCAGTTCTTC	CASSDSTSGSNEQFF
TRBV11-2	.	TRBD2	TRBJ2-1	TGTGCCAGCAGCTCTCCGGGACTAGCGGGAGCTAACTACAATGAGCAGTTCTTC	CASSSPGLAGANYNEQFF